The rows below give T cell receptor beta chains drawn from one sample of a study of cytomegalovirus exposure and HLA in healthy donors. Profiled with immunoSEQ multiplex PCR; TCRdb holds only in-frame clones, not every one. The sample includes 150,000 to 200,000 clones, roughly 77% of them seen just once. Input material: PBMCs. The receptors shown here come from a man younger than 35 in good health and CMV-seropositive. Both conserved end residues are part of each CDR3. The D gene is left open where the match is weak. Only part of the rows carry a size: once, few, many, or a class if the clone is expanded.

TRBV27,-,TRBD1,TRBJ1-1,TGTGCCAGCAGTGGGACAGGGGGCCTTTTTAACACTGAAGCTTTCTTT,CASSGTGGLFNTEAFF
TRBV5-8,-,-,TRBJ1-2,TGTGCCAGCAGCGCGACTCAAGGGGTGGTCTATGGCTACACCTTC,CASSATQGVVYGYTF
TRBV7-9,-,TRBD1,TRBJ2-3,TGTGCCAGCAGCCCGGCCCTCGGACAGGGGGAGAGCACAGATACGCAGTATTTT,CASSPALGQGESTDTQYF
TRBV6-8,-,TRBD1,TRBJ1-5,TGTGCCCCCGCCCGGGACAGGGCTGGGTATAGCAATCAGCCCCAGCATTTT,CAPARDRAGYSNQPQHF
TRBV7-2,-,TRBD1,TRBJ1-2,TGTGCCAGCAGCTCGACAGGGGGAAGCTATGGCTACACCTTC,CASSSTGGSYGYTF
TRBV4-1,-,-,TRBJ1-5,TGCGCCAGCAGCCAAGTCGGCAGGGTGCAGCCCCAGCATTTT,CASSQVGRVQPQHF
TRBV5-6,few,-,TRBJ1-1,TGTGCCAGCAGCTACAGGGATGAAGCTTTCTTT,CASSYRDEAFF
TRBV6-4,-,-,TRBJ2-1,TGTGCCAGCAGTGACCGGGACTACAATGAGCAGTTCTTC,CASSDRDYNEQFF
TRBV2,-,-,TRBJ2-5,TGTGCCAGCGGTCGCGAGGAGCAAGAGACCCAGTACTTC,CASGREEQETQYF
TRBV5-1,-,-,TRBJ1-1,TGCGCCAGCAGCCCGGAAGGAGTCACTGAAGCTTTCTTT,CASSPEGVTEAFF
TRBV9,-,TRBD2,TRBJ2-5,TGTGCCAGCAGCCCCGGCGGGGGGTTTGTAGAGACCCAGTACTTC,CASSPGGGFVETQYF
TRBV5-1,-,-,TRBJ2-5,TGCGCCAGCAGCGTAGGACATTCCCAAGAGACCCAGTACTTC,CASSVGHSQETQYF
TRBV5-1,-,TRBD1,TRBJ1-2,TGCGCCAGCAGCTCGGGACAGCTTCAATTCTATGGCTACACCTTC,CASSSGQLQFYGYTF
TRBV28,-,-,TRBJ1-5,TGTGCCAGCAGACTCGGACAGTATAGCAATCAGCCCCAGCATTTT,CASRLGQYSNQPQHF
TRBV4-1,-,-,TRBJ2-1,TGCGCCAGCAGCCAAGCCTCGAGTAGCACCTACAATGAGCAGTTCTTC,CASSQASSSTYNEQFF
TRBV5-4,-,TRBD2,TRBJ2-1,TGTGCCAGCAGCTTGCGCGGGGGGCCAAACAATGAGCAGTTCTTC,CASSLRGGPNNEQFF
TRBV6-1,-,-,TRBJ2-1,TGTGCCAGCAGTGAAGCCCCTAGGATGAGCTCCTACAATGAGCAGTTCTTC,CASSEAPRMSSYNEQFF